This paragraph reports one T cell receptor (beta chain). The entry originates in a study of blood T cell repertoires in COVID-19. Study-level information: T cells, B-cell-depleted T cells, or PBMCs provided the cDNA or gDNA that served as material.

TCRdb keeps only in-frame clones here, not all; method: immunoSEQ multiplex PCR. The table has some 400,000 clones, roughly 90% seen once. The CDR3 sequence is 13 residues long. CDR1 LNHDA and CDR2 SQIVND come from the germline V gene (reference sequence). V lost 6 bases to trimming and J lost 4 bases; unmatched junction nucleotides: 5. Individuals aged about 18 to 89 years were recruited from 24 US areas. Participants were placed into cohorts based on the clinical history they reported. Exposed enrollees encountered a COVID-19 case at some point within 2 weeks before study entry. This TCR was sampled from a woman aged 40 to 49 who had been exposed to COVID-19. Sequenced sample: PBMCs or T cells enriched from blood (not recorded which). This chain connects TRBV19 to TRBJ1-1, with TRBD1 matching 7 bases. CDR3 in amino acids: CASRTGIRTEAFF. The CDR3 DNA reads as TGTGCCAGTAGGACAGGGATACGCACTGAAGCTTTCTTT.